The 3 T cell receptor beta chains listed next were all sequenced from one sample in a study of shared clonotypes between healthy human individuals. Repertoires were generated with immunoSEQ multiplex PCR, while TCRdb's copy carries only in-frame clones and drops some. The sample gives some 200,000 clones, around 93% of which show up once; about 0.067% is in the top ten. The source material was naive CD4+ T cells sorted from blood. As to subset: CD45RA+ positively selected. These receptors all come from a woman aged 30 to 39 in good health.

V and J are TRBV5-1 and TRBJ2-2; D assignment may be TRBD1 or TRBD2 (5 bases each). The germline gives CDR1 SGHRS, CDR2 YFSETQ. The CDR3 extends over 15 amino acids. V gave up 2 bases and J gave up 7 bases, with 15 bases separating them. The CDR3: CASSLTTGTSGELFF. The CDR3 bases are TGCGCCAGCAGCTTAACGACCGGGACCAGCGGGGAGCTGTTTTTT. Filled out from reference TRBV5-1 and TRBJ2-2, the complete variable domain reads KAGVTQTPRYLIKTRGQQVTLSCSPISGHRSVSWYQQTPGQGLQFLFEYFSETQRNKGNFPGRFSGRQFSNSRSEMNVSTLELGDSALYLCASSLTTGTSGELFFGEGSRLTVL.

The chain's CDR3 is CASSERETGEAFF. Written as DNA, the CDR3 is TGTGCCAGCAGTGAAAGGGAGACAGGGGAAGCTTTCTTT. The rearrangement uses TRBV6-1 and TRBJ1-1, with TRBD1 matching over 7 bases. V was clipped by 2 bases and J by 8 bases; unmatched bases: 5. CDR1 and CDR2 from the germline V gene are MNHNS and SASEGT. This CDR3 has 13 amino acids.

This clone occurred once. The genes are TRBV28 and TRBJ2-3, with 7 bases lining up with TRBD2. Unmatched junction bases numbered 1, after V lost 3 bases and J lost 4 bases. CDR3 size: 13 residues. Germline values: CDR1 MDHEN, CDR2 SYDVKM. The CDR3 sequence: CASSLGGSDTQYF. CDR3 DNA sequence: TGTGCCAGCAGTTTGGGGGGGTCAGATACGCAGTATTTT.